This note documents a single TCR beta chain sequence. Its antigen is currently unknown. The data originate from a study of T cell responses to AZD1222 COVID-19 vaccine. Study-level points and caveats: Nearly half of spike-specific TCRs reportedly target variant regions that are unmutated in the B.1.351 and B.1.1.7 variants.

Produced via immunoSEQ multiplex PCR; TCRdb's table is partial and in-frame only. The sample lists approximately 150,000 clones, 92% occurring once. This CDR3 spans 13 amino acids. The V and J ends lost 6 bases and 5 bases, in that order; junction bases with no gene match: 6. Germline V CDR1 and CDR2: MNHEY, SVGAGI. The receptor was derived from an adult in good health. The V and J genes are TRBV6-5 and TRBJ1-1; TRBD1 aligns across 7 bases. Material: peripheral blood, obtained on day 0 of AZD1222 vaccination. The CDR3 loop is CASSPTGKTEAFF. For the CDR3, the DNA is TGTGCCAGCAGCCCGACAGGGAAGACTGAAGCTTTCTTT.